Below are 14 T cell receptor beta chains sequenced from a single sample in a study of blood T cell repertoires in COVID-19. TCRdb's copy holds only in-frame clones and misses some; the assay was immunoSEQ multiplex PCR. The sample contains about 220,000 clones, approximately 81% of which appear only once. Sequenced material: peripheral blood. The source of these receptors is a woman in her sixties who had recovered from COVID-19.

This clone has a count of ten or more. J is TRBJ1-1 and V is TRBV6-6, with 8 bases identical to TRBD1. The CDR3 covers 14 residues. Trimming at V came to 4 bases and at J to 4 bases, leaving 5 bases not matched to a gene. Germline values: CDR1 MNHNY, CDR2 SVGAGI (reference sequence). CDR3 protein: CASSFQGAATEAFF. DNA for the CDR3: TGTGCCAGCAGTTTTCAGGGGGCGGCCACTGAAGCTTTCTTT.

The V gene is TRBV4-1, the J gene TRBJ2-6; no definite D call. CDR1 is MGHRA, CDR2 YSYEKL, per germline. This CDR3 spans 18 amino acids. V dropped 3 bases and J dropped 1 base, with 16 bases sitting between them. The CDR3 nucleotides read TGCGCCAGCAGCCAGGCCCCCATGTCCCTGTCTGGGGCCAACGTCCTGACTTTC. This codes for CASSQAPMSLSGANVLTF.

Here the CDR3 reads CASSEGGGRETQYF. DNA of the CDR3: TGTGCCAGCAGTGAAGGGGGGGGGAGAGAGACCCAGTACTTC. V is TRBV2 and J is TRBJ2-5; 7 bases line up with TRBD2. This CDR3 comprises 14 residues. The J segment lost 4 bases and the V segment lost 1 base, leaving 3 bases of the junction unmatched. The germline CDR1 and CDR2 sequences are SNHLY and FYNNEI.

The chain combines TRBV5-1 with TRBJ1-1; no clear D. Germline V gene lookup returns CDR1 SGHRS and CDR2 YFSETQ. The length of the CDR3 is 15 residues. The V gene lost 4 bases and the J gene lost 1 base, with 14 bases spanning the gap. The CDR3 DNA reads as TGCGCCAGCAGCCCCTTGGCAACAGCGAACACTGAAGCTTTCTTT. It codes for CASSPLATANTEAFF.

This clone was observed many times. Other DNA sequences in this specimen translate into the identical CDR3. This sequence joins TRBV3-1 (or the pseudogene TRBV3-2) and TRBJ1-2; the match to TRBD1 covers 7 bases. Unmatched junction bases numbered 6, after V lost 4 bases and J lost 4 bases. CDR3 length: 14 amino acids. CDR1 and CDR2 from the germline V gene are LGHDT and YNNKEL (reference sequence). CDR3 nucleotide sequence: TGTGCCAGCAGCCCCAGACAGGGAAGCTATGGCTACACCTTC. Amino acid sequence: CASSPRQGSYGYTF.

V is TRBV7-9 and J is TRBJ1-2, with D maybe TRBD1 (5 bases). V was pared by 0 bases and J by 7 bases, with 12 bases between. The CDR3 covers 14 residues. Germline-derived CDR1 and CDR2 are SEHNR and FQNEAQ (reference sequence). The CDR3 nucleotides are TGTGCCAGCAGCTTAGCGGGGCAGGAGCGTGGCTACACCTTC. It translates to CASSLAGQERGYTF.

This sequence joins TRBV4-1 and TRBJ1-1, with TRBD1 matching over 8 bases. Germline CDR1 and CDR2: MGHRA and YSYEKL. This CDR3 is built from 15 residues. The ends lost 2 bases at V and 0 bases at J; junction bases unmatched: 2. CDR3 residues: CASSQRTGMNTEAFF. The CDR3 DNA is TGCGCCAGCAGCCAAAGGACAGGGATGAACACTGAAGCTTTCTTT.

This chain joins TRBV6-5 and TRBJ1-1; D perhaps matches TRBD1 (6 bases). V was trimmed by 4 bases and J by 6 bases, leaving 18 bases between them. CDR1 MNHEY and CDR2 SVGAGI come from the germline V gene. The CDR3 has 15 residues. The CDR3 DNA follows: TGTGCCAGCAGTTCCCAACAGGGTTTTAGGCCTGAAGCTTTCTTT. Translation: CASSSQQGFRPEAFF.

This clone showed up just once. The chain joins TRBV6-2 or TRBV6-3 to TRBJ2-4, with D possibly being TRBD1 (5 bases). The V gene lost 2 bases and the J gene lost 9 bases, with 17 bases spanning the gap. The CDR3 has 15 amino acids. Germline lookup yields CDR1 MNHEY and CDR2 SVGEGT. For the CDR3, the DNA is TGTGCCAGCAGTTACGGGCCAGGGTATGAGAGCATTCAGTACTTC. Translated: CASSYGPGYESIQYF.

The chain links TRBV11-2 to TRBJ2-3, with 7 bases identical to TRBD2. With V trimmed by 4 bases and J by 4 bases, 5 bases remained unmatched. This CDR3 is 14 amino acids long. Germline V gives CDR1 SGHAT, CDR2 FQNNGV. The CDR3 DNA sequence: TGTGCCAGCAGCTCCCCCCGGGGGGCAGATACGCAGTATTTT. It is translated as CASSSPRGADTQYF.

The chain links TRBV9 to TRBJ2-7, with 10 bases lining up with TRBD1. The CDR3 has 16 amino acids. CDR1 is SGDLS, CDR2 YYNGEE, per germline. After removal of 0 bases from V and 2 bases from J, the junction contained 5 bases not matched to a gene. As DNA, the CDR3 is TGTGCCAGCAGCGTAGGGACAGGGGGACAGCCCTACGAGCAGTACTTC. Translation gives CASSVGTGGQPYEQYF.

The chain employs TRBV19 and TRBJ2-5; 10 bases are a match to TRBD1. V trimming: 5 bases; J trimming: 5 bases; junction bases outside the gene matches: 11. Germline V lookup: CDR1 LNHDA, CDR2 SQIVND (reference sequence). The CDR3 spans 16 residues. The CDR3 bases are TGTGCCAGTAGTCCCGACAGGGGGCCGGTCGTGGAGACCCAGTACTTC. Translated, it gives CASSPDRGPVVETQYF.

The CDR3 region has the DNA TGTGCCAGCAGTGAGACAGGGGCGAGATCCGGGGAGCTGTTTTTT. Translating it yields CASSETGARSGELFF. The gene calls are TRBV2 and TRBJ2-2, with 8 bases identical to TRBD1. This CDR3 spans 15 amino acids. V lost 3 bases to trimming and J lost 6 bases; unmatched junction nucleotides: 6. In germline, CDR1 is SNHLY, CDR2 FYNNEI.

A single count supports this clone. The chain carries TRBV5-1 and TRBJ1-2, with 7 positions matching TRBD1. V shed 4 bases and J 8 bases; nucleotides not matched to a gene: 11. Germline CDR1 and CDR2: SGHRS and YFSETQ. CDR3 length: 14 residues. CDR3 loop: CASSPQGGGKGYTF. In DNA form, the CDR3 reads TGCGCCAGCAGCCCCCAGGGGGGCGGGAAGGGCTACACCTTC.